Listed below are T cell receptor beta chains from one sample, sequenced in a study of blood T cells in healthy people across ages. MiXCR, run by TCRdb on the 5' RACE reads, gives a single entry per CDR3 protein. The sample carries about 1.8 million distinct CDR3 sequences, roughly 49% recorded once. Sequencing was carried out using blood. The receptors come from a woman between 40 and 55 years old in good health. The CDR3 runs from the conserved cysteine through the conserved F or W. Each record gives: V gene, J gene, D gene, clone size, CDR3 protein, CDR3 DNA. The D gene is left open where the match is weak. Rows give clone size only sometimes, using once, few, many, or a class for an expanded clone.

TRBV20-1	TRBJ2-5	-	-	CSARGQVRGEQYF	TGCAGTGCTAGAGGACAGGTTCGAGGTGAGCAGTACTTC
TRBV6-2/TRBV6-3	TRBJ2-3	-	-	CASVLDNTQYF	TGTGCCAGCGTACTTGACAATACGCAGTATTTT
TRBV20-1	TRBJ2-1	TRBD2	-	CSARGAGANSYNEQFF	TGCAGTGCTAGAGGAGCGGGGGCCAACTCCTACAATGAGCAGTTCTTC
TRBV12-3/TRBV12-4	TRBJ1-5	-	-	CASSLTGYADQPQHF	TGTGCCAGCAGTTTAACGGGGTATGCGGATCAGCCCCAGCATTTT
TRBV7-6	TRBJ2-5	-	few	CASSLALGAWETQYF	TGTGCCAGCAGCTTAGCGCTGGGGGCTTGGGAGACCCAGTACTTC
TRBV24-1	TRBJ2-5	TRBD1	-	CATSETGVTQETQYF	TGTGCCACCAGTGAGACAGGGGTCACCCAAGAGACCCAGTACTTC
TRBV7-9	TRBJ2-7	TRBD1	once	CASSLVSGGQGDYEQYF	TGTGCCAGCAGCTTAGTTTCGGGGGGACAGGGGGACTACGAGCAGTACTTC
TRBV7-6	TRBJ2-7	TRBD1	-	CASSLIPGTGTSYEQYF	TGTGCCAGCAGCTTAATCCCCGGGACAGGGACCTCCTACGAGCAGTACTTC
TRBV9	TRBJ2-6	-	few	CASSVDPQKSGANVLTF	TGTGCCAGCAGCGTAGACCCACAGAAGTCTGGGGCCAACGTCCTGACTTTC
TRBV5-6	TRBJ2-7	TRBD1	-	CASRVRGQGYEQYF	TGTGCCAGCAGGGTCCGGGGACAGGGCTACGAGCAGTACTTC
TRBV6-5	TRBJ2-7	TRBD1	-	CASSYGTGSTEQYF	TGTGCCAGCAGTTACGGGACAGGGTCGACCGAGCAGTACTTC
TRBV7-9	TRBJ2-1	TRBD2	-	CASSSSGGAGLNEQFF	TGTGCCAGCAGCTCCAGCGGGGGGGCCGGGTTAAATGAGCAGTTCTTC
TRBV29-1	TRBJ2-5	TRBD2	once	CSVEVGGGKETQYF	TGCAGCGTTGAAGTTGGCGGGGGGAAAGAGACCCAGTACTTC
TRBV7-2	TRBJ1-4	TRBD1	-	CASSDMGQGNEKLFF	TGTGCCAGCAGCGACATGGGACAGGGTAATGAAAAACTGTTTTTT
TRBV20-1	TRBJ1-2	-	few	CSARGRVDYGYTF	TGCAGTGCTCGTGGACGGGTTGACTATGGCTACACCTTC
TRBV4-1	TRBJ2-7	TRBD1	-	CASSQTSGGAAQYF	TGCGCCAGCAGCCAGACCTCAGGGGGCGCGGCGCAGTACTTC
TRBV6-1	TRBJ2-3	TRBD1	-	CASSAKTGWRTDTQYF	TGTGCCAGCAGTGCCAAGACAGGGTGGAGGACAGATACGCAGTATTTT
TRBV28	TRBJ2-7	-	-	CASRLGPIYEQYF	TGTGCCAGCAGGCTAGGACCAATCTACGAGCAGTACTTC
TRBV6-5	TRBJ2-4	TRBD1	few	CASKGQGAHIQYF	TGTGCCAGCAAAGGACAGGGGGCGCACATTCAGTACTTC
TRBV5-1	TRBJ2-7	-	-	CVSSSGPSYEQYF	TGCGTCAGCAGCTCGGGACCTTCCTACGAGCAGTACTTC
TRBV6-2/TRBV6-3	TRBJ1-5	-	-	CASSSAKDQPQHF	TGTGCCAGCAGTTCGGCGAAAGATCAGCCCCAGCATTTT
TRBV5-1	TRBJ1-2	-	-	CASKPGNYGYTF	TGCGCCAGCAAGCCCGGTAACTATGGCTACACCTTC
TRBV6-5	TRBJ1-2	-	-	CASSYSRGASFNYGYTF	TGTGCCAGCAGTTACTCGAGGGGGGCCTCTTTTAACTATGGCTACACCTTC
TRBV29-1	TRBJ2-7	TRBD1	few	CSVVKGGGQGGSFPYEQYF	TGCAGCGTTGTAAAGGGCGGGGGACAGGGTGGCTCCTTTCCCTACGAGCAGTACTTC
TRBV12-3/TRBV12-4	TRBJ2-7	-	-	CASSLPSAWGDGQYF	TGTGCCAGCAGTTTACCAAGCGCGTGGGGGGACGGACAGTACTTC
TRBV12-3/TRBV12-4	TRBJ2-1	-	-	CASTEDGASFNEQFF	TGTGCCAGCACCGAGGACGGAGCAAGCTTCAATGAGCAGTTCTTC
TRBV29-1	TRBJ2-7	-	few	CSVEVAGDTRYEQYF	TGCAGCGTTGAAGTCGCCGGGGACACCCGTTACGAGCAGTACTTC
TRBV24-1	TRBJ2-1	-	-	CATSDRLGPYNEQFF	TGTGCCACCAGTGATCGCCTAGGACCCTACAATGAGCAGTTCTTC